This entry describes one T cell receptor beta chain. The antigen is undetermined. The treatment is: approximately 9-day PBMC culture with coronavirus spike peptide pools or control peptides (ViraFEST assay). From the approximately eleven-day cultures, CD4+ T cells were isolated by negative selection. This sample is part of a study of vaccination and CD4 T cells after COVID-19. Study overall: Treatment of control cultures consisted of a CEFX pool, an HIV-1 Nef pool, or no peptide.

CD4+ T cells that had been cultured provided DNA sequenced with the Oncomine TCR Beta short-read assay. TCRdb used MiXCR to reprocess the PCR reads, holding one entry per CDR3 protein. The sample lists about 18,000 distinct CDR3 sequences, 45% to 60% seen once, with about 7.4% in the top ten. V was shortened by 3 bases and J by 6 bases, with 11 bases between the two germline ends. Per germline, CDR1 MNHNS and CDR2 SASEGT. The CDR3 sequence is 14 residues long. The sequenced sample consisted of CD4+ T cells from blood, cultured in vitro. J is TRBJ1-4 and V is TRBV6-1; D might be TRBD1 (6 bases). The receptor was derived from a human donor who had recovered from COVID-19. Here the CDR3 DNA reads TGTGCCAGCAGTGAGGTGGCAGGGGATGAAAAACTGTTTTTT. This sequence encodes CASSEVAGDEKLFF.